Listed here is a single T cell receptor (beta chain). The target antigen is unknown. The sample originates from a study of vaccination effects on CD4 cells after COVID-19. Cells that had been cultured for 10 days were the source of isolated CD4+ T cells. The participants, recipients of two vaccine doses, got either BNT162b2 or mRNA-1273. Data came from immunoSEQ multiplex PCR; TCRdb stores just in-frame clones and leaves some out. The sample lists 50,000 to 70,000 clones, around 80% seen once, with 2.4% in the top ten. V lost 8 bases and J 8 bases, leaving 17 bases between the germline ends. This CDR3 is 13 amino acids long. CDR1 is MNHEY, CDR2 SVGAGI, per germline.

This TCR came from a human donor who received a COVID-19 vaccine. Sequenced here: CD4+ T cells from PBMCs cultured without peptide, sampled after COVID-19 vaccination. This chain connects TRBV6-5 to TRBJ2-3, with D perhaps matching TRBD2 (5 bases). The CDR3 reads CASQRAFLGTQYF. The CDR3 DNA is TGTGCCAGCCAGAGGGCTTTTTTGGGTACGCAGTATTTT.